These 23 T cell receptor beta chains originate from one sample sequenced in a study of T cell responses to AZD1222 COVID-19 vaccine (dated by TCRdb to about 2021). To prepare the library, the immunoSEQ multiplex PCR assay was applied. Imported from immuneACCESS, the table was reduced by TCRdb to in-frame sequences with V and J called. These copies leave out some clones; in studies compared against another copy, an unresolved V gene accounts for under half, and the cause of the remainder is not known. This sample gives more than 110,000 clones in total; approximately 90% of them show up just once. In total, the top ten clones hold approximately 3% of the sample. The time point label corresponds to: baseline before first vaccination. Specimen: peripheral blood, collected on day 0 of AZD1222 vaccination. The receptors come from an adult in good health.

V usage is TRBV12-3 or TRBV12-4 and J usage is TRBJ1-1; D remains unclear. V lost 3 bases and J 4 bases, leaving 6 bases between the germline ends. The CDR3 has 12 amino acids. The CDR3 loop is CASSFTVTEAFF. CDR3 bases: TGTGCCAGCAGTTTTACCGTCACTGAAGCTTTCTTT.

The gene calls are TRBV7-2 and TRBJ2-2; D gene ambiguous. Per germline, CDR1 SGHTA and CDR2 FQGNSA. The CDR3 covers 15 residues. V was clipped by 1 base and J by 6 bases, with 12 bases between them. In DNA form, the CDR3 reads TGTGCCAGCAGCTTAGACAGTTCAATCGCCGGGGAGCTGTTTTTT. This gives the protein CASSLDSSIAGELFF.

CDR3 protein: CASSLVASGSWDTQYF. The CDR3 DNA follows: TGTGCCAGCAGCTTAGTGGCTAGCGGGAGCTGGGATACGCAGTATTTT. This chain links TRBV11-2 with TRBJ2-3; 10 bases are shared with TRBD2. The length of the CDR3 is 16 residues. V lost 1 base, J lost 6 bases, and 7 bases stayed unmatched. The germline CDR1 and CDR2 sequences are SGHAT and FQNNGV.

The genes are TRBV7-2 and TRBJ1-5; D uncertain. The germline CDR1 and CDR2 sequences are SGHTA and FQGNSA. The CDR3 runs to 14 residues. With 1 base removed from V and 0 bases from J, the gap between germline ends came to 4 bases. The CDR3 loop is CASSLGRSNQPQHF. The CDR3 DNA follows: TGTGCCAGCAGCTTAGGGCGTAGCAATCAGCCCCAGCATTTT.

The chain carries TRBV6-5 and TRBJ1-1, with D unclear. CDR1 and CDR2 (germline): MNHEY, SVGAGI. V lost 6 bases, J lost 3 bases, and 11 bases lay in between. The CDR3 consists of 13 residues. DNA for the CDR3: TGTGCCAGCAGCCCCGACCGATACACTGAAGCTTTCTTT. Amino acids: CASSPDRYTEAFF.

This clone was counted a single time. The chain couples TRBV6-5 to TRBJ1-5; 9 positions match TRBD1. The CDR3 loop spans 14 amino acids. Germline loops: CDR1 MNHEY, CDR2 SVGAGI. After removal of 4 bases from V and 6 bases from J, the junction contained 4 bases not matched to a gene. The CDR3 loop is CASSSHRGLQPQHF. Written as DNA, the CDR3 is TGTGCCAGCAGTTCTCACAGGGGGCTTCAGCCCCAGCATTTT.

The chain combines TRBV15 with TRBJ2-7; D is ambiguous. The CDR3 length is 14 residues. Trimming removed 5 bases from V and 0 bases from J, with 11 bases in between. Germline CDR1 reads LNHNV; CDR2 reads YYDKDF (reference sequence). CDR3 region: CATSLTLFSYEQYF. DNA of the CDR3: TGTGCCACCAGCTTGACCCTTTTCTCCTACGAGCAGTACTTC.

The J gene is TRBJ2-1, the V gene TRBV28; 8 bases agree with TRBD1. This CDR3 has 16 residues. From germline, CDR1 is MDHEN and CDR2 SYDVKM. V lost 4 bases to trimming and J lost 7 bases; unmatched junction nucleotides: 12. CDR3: CASSSGTGGLGNEQFF. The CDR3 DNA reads TGTGCCAGCAGTTCGGGGACAGGCGGCCTTGGGAATGAGCAGTTCTTC.

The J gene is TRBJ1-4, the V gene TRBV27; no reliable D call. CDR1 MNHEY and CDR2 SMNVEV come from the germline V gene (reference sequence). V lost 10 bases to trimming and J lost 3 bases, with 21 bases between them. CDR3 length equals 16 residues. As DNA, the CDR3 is TGTGCCACTCGCCCTCGGGTACCTTCACCTAATGAAAAACTGTTTTTT. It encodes CATRPRVPSPNEKLFF. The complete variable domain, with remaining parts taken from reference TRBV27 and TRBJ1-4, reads EAQVTQNPRYLITVTGKKLTVTCSQNMNHEYMSWYRQDPGLGLRQIYYSMNVEVTDKGDVPEGYKVSRKEKRNFPLILESPSPNQTSLYFCATRPRVPSPNEKLFFGSGTQLSVL.

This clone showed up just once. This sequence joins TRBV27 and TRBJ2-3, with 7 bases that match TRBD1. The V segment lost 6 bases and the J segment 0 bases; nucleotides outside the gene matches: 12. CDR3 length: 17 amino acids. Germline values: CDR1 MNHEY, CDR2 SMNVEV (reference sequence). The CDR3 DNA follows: TGTGCCAGCAGCTGGGACAGTCCCGCAGAAAGCACAGATACGCAGTATTTT. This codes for CASSWDSPAESTDTQYF.

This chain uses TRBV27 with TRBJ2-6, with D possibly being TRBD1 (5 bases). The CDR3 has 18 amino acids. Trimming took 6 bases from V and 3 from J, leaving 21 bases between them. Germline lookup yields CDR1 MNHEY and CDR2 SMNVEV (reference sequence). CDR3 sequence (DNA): TGTGCCAGCAGCACGGTAAGGGGCAGCCGTTATGGGGCCAACGTCCTGACTTTC. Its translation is CASSTVRGSRYGANVLTF.

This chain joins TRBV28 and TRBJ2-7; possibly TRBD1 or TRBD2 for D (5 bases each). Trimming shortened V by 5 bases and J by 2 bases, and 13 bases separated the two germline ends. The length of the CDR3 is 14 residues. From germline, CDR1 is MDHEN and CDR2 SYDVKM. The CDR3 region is CASSIRDGTYEQYF. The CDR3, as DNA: TGTGCCAGCAGTATCCGGGACGGTACCTACGAGCAGTACTTC.

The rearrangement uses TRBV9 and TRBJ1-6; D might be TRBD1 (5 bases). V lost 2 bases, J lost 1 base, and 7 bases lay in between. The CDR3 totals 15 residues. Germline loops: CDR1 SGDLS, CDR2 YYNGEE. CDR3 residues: CASSVGGSYNSPLHF. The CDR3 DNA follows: TGTGCCAGCAGCGTGGGGGGATCCTATAATTCACCCCTCCACTTT. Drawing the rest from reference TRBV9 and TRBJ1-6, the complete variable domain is DSGVTQTPKHLITATGQRVTLRCSPRSGDLSVYWYQQSLDQGLQFLIQYYNGEERAKGNILERFSAQQFPDLHSELNLSSLELGDSALYFCASSVGGSYNSPLHFGNGTRLTVT.

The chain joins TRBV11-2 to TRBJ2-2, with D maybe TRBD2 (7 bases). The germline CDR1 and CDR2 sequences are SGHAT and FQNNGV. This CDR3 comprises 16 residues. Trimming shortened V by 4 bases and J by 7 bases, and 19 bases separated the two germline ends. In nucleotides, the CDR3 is TGTGCCAGCAGCTCGAGCTCCCTAGGGGGGGTCGGGGAGCTGTTTTTT. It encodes CASSSSSLGGVGELFF.

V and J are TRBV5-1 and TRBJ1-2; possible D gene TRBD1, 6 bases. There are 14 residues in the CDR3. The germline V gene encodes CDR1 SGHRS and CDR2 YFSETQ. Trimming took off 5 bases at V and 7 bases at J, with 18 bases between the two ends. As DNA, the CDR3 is TGCGCCAGCAGGGCAGGGGAGGTGGTAGGTGGCTACACCTTC. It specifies CASRAGEVVGGYTF.

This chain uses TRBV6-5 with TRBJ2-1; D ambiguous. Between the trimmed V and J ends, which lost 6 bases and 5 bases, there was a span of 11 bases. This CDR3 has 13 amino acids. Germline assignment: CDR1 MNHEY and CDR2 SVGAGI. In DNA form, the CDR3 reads TGTGCCAGCAGCTCCCGACACCACAATGAGCAGTTCTTC. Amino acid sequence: CASSSRHHNEQFF.

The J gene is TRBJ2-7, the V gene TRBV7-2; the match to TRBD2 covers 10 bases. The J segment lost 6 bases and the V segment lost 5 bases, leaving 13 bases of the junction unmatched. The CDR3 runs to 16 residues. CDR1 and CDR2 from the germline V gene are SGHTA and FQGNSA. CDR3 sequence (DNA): TGTGCCAGCAGCCCCAAATTGCTAGCGGGAGTATTCGAGCAGTACTTC. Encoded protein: CASSPKLLAGVFEQYF.

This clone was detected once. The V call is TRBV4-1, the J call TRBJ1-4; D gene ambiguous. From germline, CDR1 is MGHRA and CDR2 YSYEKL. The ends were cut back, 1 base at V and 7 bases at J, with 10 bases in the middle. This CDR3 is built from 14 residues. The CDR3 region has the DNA TGCGCCAGCAGCCAAGTTGAACGGGGTGAAAAACTGTTTTTT. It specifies CASSQVERGEKLFF.

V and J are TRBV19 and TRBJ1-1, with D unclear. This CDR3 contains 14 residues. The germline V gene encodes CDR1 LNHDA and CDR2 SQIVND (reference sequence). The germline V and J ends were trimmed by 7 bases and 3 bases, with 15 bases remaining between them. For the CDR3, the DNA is TGTGCCAGTATACCGACCCGGTGGGACACTGAAGCTTTCTTT. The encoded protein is CASIPTRWDTEAFF.

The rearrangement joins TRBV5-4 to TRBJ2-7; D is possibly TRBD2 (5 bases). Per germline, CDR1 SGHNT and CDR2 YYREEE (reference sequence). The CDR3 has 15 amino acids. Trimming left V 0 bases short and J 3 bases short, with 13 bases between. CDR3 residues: CASSLGGYRDYEQYF. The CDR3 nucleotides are TGTGCCAGCAGCTTGGGCGGGTATAGGGACTACGAGCAGTACTTC.

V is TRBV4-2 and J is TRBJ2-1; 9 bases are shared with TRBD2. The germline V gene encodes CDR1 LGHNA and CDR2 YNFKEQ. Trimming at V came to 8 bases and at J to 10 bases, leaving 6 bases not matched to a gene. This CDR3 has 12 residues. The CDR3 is CASEDAGGEQFF. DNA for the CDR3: TGTGCCAGCGAGGACGCGGGAGGGGAGCAGTTCTTC.

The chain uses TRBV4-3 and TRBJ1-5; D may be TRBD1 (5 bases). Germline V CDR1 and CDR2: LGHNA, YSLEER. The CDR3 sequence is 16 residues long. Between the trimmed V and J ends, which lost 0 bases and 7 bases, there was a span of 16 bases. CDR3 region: CASSQDWTQAKQPQHF. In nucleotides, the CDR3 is TGCGCCAGCAGCCAAGATTGGACACAGGCGAAACAGCCCCAGCATTTT.

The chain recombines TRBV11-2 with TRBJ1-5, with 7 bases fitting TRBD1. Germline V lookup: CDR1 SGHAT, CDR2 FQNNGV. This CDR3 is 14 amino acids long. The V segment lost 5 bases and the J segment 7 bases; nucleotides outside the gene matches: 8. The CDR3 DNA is TGTGCCAGCAGCGTAAACAGGGGTGAACAGCCCCAGCATTTT. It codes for CASSVNRGEQPQHF. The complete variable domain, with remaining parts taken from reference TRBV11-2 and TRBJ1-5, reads EAGVAQSPRYKIIEKRQSVAFWCNPISGHATLYWYQQILGQGPKLLIQFQNNGVVDDSQLPKDRFSAERLKGVDSTLKIQPAKLEDSAVYLCASSVNRGEQPQHFGDGTRLSIL.